These 5 T cell receptor beta chains came from one sample sequenced in a study of Ad26.COV2.S vaccination and SARS-CoV-2 variants. Treatment noted: about 20 received Ad26.COV2.S at low or high dose, single or two shots; several received placebo; per-sample allocation not given. Following the first vaccine or placebo injection, samples were taken on day 63. TCRdb's table, derived via immunoSEQ multiplex PCR, lists solely in-frame clones and lacks some. The sample contains roughly 350,000 clones, 80% to 90% of which appear only once. The sequences come from peripheral blood, collected in a trial of Ad26.COV2.S vaccine versus placebo. Every receptor here comes from a person between 18 and 60 years old who received the Ad26.COV2.S COVID-19 vaccine or a placebo.

The chain uses TRBV6-5 and TRBJ2-5; 8 positions match TRBD2. With V trimmed by 5 bases and J by 5 bases, 7 bases remained unmatched. Germline V gives CDR1 MNHEY, CDR2 SVGAGI. This CDR3 has 14 residues. This chain's CDR3 is CASSTGGAGETQYF. The CDR3 DNA is TGTGCCAGCAGTACGGGGGGGGCTGGGGAGACCCAGTACTTC.

The genes are TRBV5-1 and TRBJ1-6, with TRBD1 as a possible D gene (6 bases). CDR1 SGHRS and CDR2 YFSETQ come from the germline V gene. This CDR3 region has 13 residues. V was clipped by 3 bases and J by 7 bases, with 8 bases between them. The CDR3 nucleotides are TGCGCCAGCAGCTATACAGGGAATTCACCCCTCCACTTT. It is translated as CASSYTGNSPLHF.

The V and J genes are TRBV5-6 and TRBJ2-7, with D unresolved. V lost 1 base and J 10 bases, leaving 6 bases between the germline ends. The CDR3 covers 10 residues. Germline loops: CDR1 SGHDT, CDR2 YYEEEE. The DNA for the CDR3 is TGTGCCAGCAGCTTGAGCCCCCAGTACTTC. Translation: CASSLSPQYF.

The chain has TRBV30 and TRBJ1-4; 9 nucleotides match TRBD1. The length of the CDR3 is 20 residues. Germline V gene data show CDR1 as GTSNPN and CDR2 as SVGIG (reference sequence). The junction had 22 bases not matched to a gene; V was cut back by 5 bases and J by 3 bases. CDR3 DNA sequence: TGTGCCTGGGCCCCCGATCTAGGGACAGGGATCAACTCAGCTAATGAAAAACTGTTTTTT. Translation gives CAWAPDLGTGINSANEKLFF.

The chain has TRBV5-8 and TRBJ2-3, with D tentatively TRBD1 (5 bases). The CDR3 is 18 amino acids. V dropped 0 bases and J dropped 4 bases, with 21 bases sitting between them. Germline CDR1 is SGHTS and CDR2 is YDEGEE. As DNA, the CDR3 is TGTGCCAGCAGCTTGGAGCACAGGCGATATAGTAGGGCAGATACGCAGTATTTT. This translates into CASSLEHRRYSRADTQYF. Using reference TRBV5-8 and TRBJ2-3 for the parts outside the CDR3, the full variable domain is EAGVTQSPTHLIKTRGQQATLRCSPISGHTSVYWYQQALGLGLQFLLWYDEGEERNRGNFPPRFSGRQFPNYSSELNVNALELEDSALYLCASSLEHRRYSRADTQYFGPGTRLTVL.